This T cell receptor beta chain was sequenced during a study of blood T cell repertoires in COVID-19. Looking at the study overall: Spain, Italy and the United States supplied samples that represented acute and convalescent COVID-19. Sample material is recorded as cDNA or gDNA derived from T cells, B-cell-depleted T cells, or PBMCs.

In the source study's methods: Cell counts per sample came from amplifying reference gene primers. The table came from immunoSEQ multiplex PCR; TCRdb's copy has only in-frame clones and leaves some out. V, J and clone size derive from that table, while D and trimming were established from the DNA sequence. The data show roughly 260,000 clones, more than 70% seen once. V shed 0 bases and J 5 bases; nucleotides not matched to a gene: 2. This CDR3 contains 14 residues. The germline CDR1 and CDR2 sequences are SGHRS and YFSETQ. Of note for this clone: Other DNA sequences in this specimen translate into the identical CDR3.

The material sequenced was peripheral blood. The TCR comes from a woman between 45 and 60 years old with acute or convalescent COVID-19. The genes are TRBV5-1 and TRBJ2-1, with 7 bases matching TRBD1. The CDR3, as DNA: TGCGCCAGCAGCTTGGGGGACAGAGACAATGAGCAGTTCTTC. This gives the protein CASSLGDRDNEQFF.